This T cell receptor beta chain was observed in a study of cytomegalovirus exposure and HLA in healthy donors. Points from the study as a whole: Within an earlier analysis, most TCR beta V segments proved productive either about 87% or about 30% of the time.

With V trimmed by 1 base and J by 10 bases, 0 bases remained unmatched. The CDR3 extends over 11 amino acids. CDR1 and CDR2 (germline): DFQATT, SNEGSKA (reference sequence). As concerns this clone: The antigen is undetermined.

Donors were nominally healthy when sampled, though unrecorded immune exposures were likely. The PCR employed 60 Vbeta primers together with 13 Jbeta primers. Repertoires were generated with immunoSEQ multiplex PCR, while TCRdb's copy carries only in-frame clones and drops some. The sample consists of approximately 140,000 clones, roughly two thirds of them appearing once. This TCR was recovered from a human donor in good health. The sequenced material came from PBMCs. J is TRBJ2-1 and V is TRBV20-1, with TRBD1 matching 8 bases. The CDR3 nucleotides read TGCAGTGCTAGAGCAGGGGGCGAGCAGTTCTTC. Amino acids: CSARAGGEQFF.